The entry that follows covers one T cell receptor (beta chain) sequence. Clones were read by immunoSEQ multiplex PCR, and TCRdb kept only the in-frame ones, dropping some. The sample has under 85,000 clones, over 70% seen once. The data originate from a study of T cell clones after liver transplantation. Study information: Tolerant meant at least one year fully off immunosuppression without liver enzymes above twice normal.

V was pared by 2 bases and J by 0 bases, with 8 bases between. The CDR3 length is 15 residues. Germline V gene data show CDR1 as SGHNT and CDR2 as YENEEA. This clonotype was obtained from a human patient who received a liver transplant. Among the T cells, some may be from the graft donor. The V call is TRBV11-3, the J call TRBJ2-1, with D perhaps assigned TRBD1 or TRBD2 (5 bases each). The sample consisted of CD4+ T cells from blood, taken 12 months after liver transplant. The CDR3 DNA is TGTGCCAGCAGCTTAACAGGAGGCTCCTACAATGAGCAGTTCTTC. This translates into CASSLTGGSYNEQFF.